Sequencing of this TCR beta chain was carried out in a study of OX40 agonist ivuxolimab in advanced cancers. Germline assignment: CDR1 SGHDN and CDR2 FVKESK. CDR3 length equals 15 residues. J gave up 4 bases and V 5 bases, and 6 bases lay outside the gene matches. In its sample, this clone was seen a few times. Antigen unknown. Sequencing was performed with immunoSEQ multiplex PCR; in TCRdb, only in-frame clones are kept and a portion is missing. The table records 30,000 or so clones, around nine tenths of them present only once. Regarding the study as a whole: Some nonresponders additionally presented with little normalized T-cell clonal expansion.

Patients were ineligible given autoimmune disease history or systemic immunosuppression. Patients had blood sampled at baseline and again on cycle 4 day 1 and cycle 7 day 1. This receptor was obtained from an adult with an advanced solid tumor such as melanoma, head and neck, liver or kidney cancer. The sample was CD4+ or CD8+ T cells sorted from blood, taken in a trial of the OX40 agonist ivuxolimab. This chain uses TRBV14 with TRBJ2-7; 12 bases line up with TRBD2. For the CDR3, the DNA is TGTGCCAGCAGCTTCCTGACTAGCGGGAGTTACGAGCAGTACTTC. Translating it yields CASSFLTSGSYEQYF.